This TCR beta chain was identified in a study of regulatory T cells in long-lasting Graves disease. General study findings and limits: No thyroid tissue was studied; the work used peripheral blood only.

Described time point: newly diagnosed GD, antithyroid drugs for less than 3 months. PBMC RNA served as the TCR library source. CDR3-region Arm-PCR and iRepertoire HTBI primers produced the TCR beta libraries. TCRdb reanalysed the multiplex PCR reads using MiXCR and keeps one entry per CDR3 protein. The repertoire holds around 420,000 distinct CDR3 sequences, with 14% to 15% as singletons. This clonotype was observed at least ten times. The antigen is not known. A read error is possible here, since a much larger clone lies one base away. The germline gives CDR1 SGHVS, CDR2 FNYEAQ. Losses at the gene ends were 3 bases for V and 2 bases for J; bases not matched to a gene: 1. The CDR3 is 15 residues long. The data also belong to a second study, concerning T cells in Graves' hyperthyroidism and ophthalmopathy. From that report: Participants, patients aged 18 to 65, had newly diagnosed hyperthyroidism with a duration under 2 months. Blood also held most thyroid clonotypes expanded beyond 0.001.

This chain joins TRBV7-6 and TRBJ2-1; 10 bases agree with TRBD2. Material: peripheral blood mononuclear cells (PBMCs), obtained at new diagnosis, from a patient treated with antithyroid drugs. The sequence was collected from a woman in her 40s with Graves disease. The CDR3 protein is CASSFTSGTYNEQFF. CDR3 in DNA: TGTGCCAGCAGCTTCACTAGCGGGACCTACAATGAGCAGTTCTTC.